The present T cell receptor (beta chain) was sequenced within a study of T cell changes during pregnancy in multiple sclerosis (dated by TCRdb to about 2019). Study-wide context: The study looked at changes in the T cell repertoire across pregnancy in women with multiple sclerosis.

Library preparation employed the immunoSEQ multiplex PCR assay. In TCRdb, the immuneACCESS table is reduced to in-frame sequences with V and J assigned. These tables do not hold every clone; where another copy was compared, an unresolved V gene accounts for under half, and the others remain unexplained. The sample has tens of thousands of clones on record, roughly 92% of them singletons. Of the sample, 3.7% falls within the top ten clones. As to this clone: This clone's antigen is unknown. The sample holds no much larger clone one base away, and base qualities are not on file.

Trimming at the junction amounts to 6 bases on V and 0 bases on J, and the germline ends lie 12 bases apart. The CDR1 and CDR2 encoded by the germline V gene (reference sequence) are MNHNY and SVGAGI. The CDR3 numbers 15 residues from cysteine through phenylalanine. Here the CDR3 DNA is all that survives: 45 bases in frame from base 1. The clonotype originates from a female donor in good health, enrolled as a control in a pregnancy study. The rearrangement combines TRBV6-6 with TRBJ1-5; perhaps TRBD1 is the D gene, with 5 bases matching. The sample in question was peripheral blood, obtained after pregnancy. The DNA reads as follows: TGTGCCAGCAGCGGGGGGGGGAATAGCAATCAGCCCCAGCATTTT. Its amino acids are CASSGGGNSNQPQHF.